The sequence of this T cell receptor (beta chain) was determined in a study of blood T cell repertoires in COVID-19. Study overall: Sources were T cells, B-cell-depleted T cells, or PBMCs; the material itself was cDNA or gDNA.

Using immunoSEQ multiplex PCR, the repertoire was profiled, and TCRdb retains in-frame clones only, with some absent. The data contain roughly 70,000 clones, roughly 72% of them singletons. Trimming took 7 bases from V and 8 from J, leaving 14 bases between them. Germline V gene data show CDR1 as SNHLY and CDR2 as FYNNEI. CDR3 length: 13 residues. The sample was peripheral blood. This receptor was obtained from a man aged 60 to 75 with COVID-19, enrolled during active disease. The chain carries TRBV2 and TRBJ1-4; no reliable D call. CDR3 coding DNA: TGTGCCAGCACTCGGGGTGTGGAGGAAAAACTGTTTTTT. The encoded protein is CASTRGVEEKLFF.